This TCR beta chain was profiled in a study of metastatic and nonmetastatic thyroid tumors (TCRdb year 2020). About the investigation overall: For patients with malignant and with benign thyroid disease, the researchers compared repertoires between peripheral blood samples and tumor or nodule tissue samples.

Ends trimmed: V by 5 bases, J by 10 bases; bases unmatched to a gene: 7. Taken from cysteine to phenylalanine, the CDR3 has 13 residues. The read is trimmed to its CDR3 DNA, 39 bases read in frame from base 1. CDR1 and CDR2 (SGHTA, FQGNSA) derive from the germline V gene. No patient had received any treatment before thyroid surgery. Using T-cell receptor beta sequencing, the researchers looked back retrospectively at clinical samples from patients, gathered between about 2011 and 2018. The library was generated by PCR. Sequenced on an Illumina HiSeq 4000. High-throughput sequencing was used to profile the CDR3 region of the TCR beta-chain in every patient. The paper's processing steps were these. Drawing on CDR3 differences between clinicopathological groups, the researchers built a classifier meant to tell apart patients with distant-metastatic papillary thyroid cancer. Repertoire diversity was assessed with the Shannon index, and tumor-blood repertoire similarity with the Morisita-Horn index. TCRdb reanalyzed the raw reads on its own, using fastp at Q25 for trimming and MiXCR for clone calling, and kept in-frame beta chains. TCRdb's processing, not the authors' own work, is the source of the V and J calls. The sample table records about 93,000 clones; approximately 12% of these occur just once. Jointly, the top ten make up 10% to 12% of the sample.

Findings and caveats that apply to the study as a whole: In both blood and tumor samples, malignant tumors were reported to have significantly higher TCR beta diversity than benign nodules.

This clone was detected many times. The target of this receptor is not known. Base qualities are not provided; no much larger clone lies one nucleotide away. The chain is encoded by TRBV7-2 joined to TRBJ2-1; TRBD1 fits 8 bases in the junction. This receptor was taken from a female donor with papillary thyroid cancer or a benign thyroid nodule (not recorded which). Some clones in this sample may be carry-over from other donors' samples. Sequencing was performed on blood. The CDR3 in this case is CASSPMDRVEQFF. The DNA sequence is TGTGCCAGCAGCCCGATGGACAGGGTAGAGCAGTTCTTC.